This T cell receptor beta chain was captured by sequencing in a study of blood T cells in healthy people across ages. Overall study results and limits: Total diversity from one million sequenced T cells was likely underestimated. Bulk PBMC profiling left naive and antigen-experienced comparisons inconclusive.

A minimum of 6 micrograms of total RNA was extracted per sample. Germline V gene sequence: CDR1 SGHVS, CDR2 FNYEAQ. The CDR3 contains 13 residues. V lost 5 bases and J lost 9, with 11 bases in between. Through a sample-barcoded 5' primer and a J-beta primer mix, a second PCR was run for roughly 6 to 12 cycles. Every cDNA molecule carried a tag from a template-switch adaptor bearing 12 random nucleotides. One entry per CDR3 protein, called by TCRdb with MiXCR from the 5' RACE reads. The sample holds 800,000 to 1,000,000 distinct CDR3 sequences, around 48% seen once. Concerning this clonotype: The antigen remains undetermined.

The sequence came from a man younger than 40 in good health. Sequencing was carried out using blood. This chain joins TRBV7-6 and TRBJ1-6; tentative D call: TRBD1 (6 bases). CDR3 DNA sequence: TGTGCCAGCAGCCCGACAGGAGGTTCACCCCTCCACTTT. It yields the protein CASSPTGGSPLHF.